This T cell receptor beta chain was observed in a study of blood T cell repertoires in COVID-19. Whole-study context: Some COVID-19 samples were acute and others convalescent; all came from the United States, Italy and Spain. T cells, B-cell-depleted T cells, or PBMCs provided the cDNA or gDNA that served as material.

The V end lost 0 bases, the J end lost 9 bases, and 13 bases lay between the germline ends. Per germline, CDR1 SGHRS and CDR2 YFSETQ. CDR3 length: 15 residues. TCRdb's copy holds only in-frame clones and misses some; the assay was immunoSEQ multiplex PCR. The sample includes some 180,000 clones, under 90% of them seen just once. The chain is built from TRBV5-1 and TRBJ1-6; TRBD1 might be the D (5 bases). What was sequenced was peripheral blood. This clonotype was obtained from a man aged 35 to 55 with acute or convalescent COVID-19. CDR3 residues: CASSLGGERGSPLHF. The CDR3 DNA follows: TGCGCCAGCAGCTTGGGGGGTGAAAGGGGTTCACCCCTCCACTTT.